The 16 T cell receptor beta chains given below trace back to one sample, sequenced in a study of Graves' ophthalmopathy and Graves' hyperthyroidism. TCR beta CDR3 amplification used RNA transcripts. The library came from an HTBI-primed first-round RT-PCR and a second-round multiplex PCR. TCRdb independently ran MiXCR on the multiplex PCR reads; one entry per CDR3 protein. In the table there are 400,000 to 450,000 distinct CDR3 sequences, 20% to 25% of which are singletons. Sequenced input: peripheral blood. These receptors came from a woman aged 18-35 years with stable Graves' hyperthyroidism.

This clonotype was picked up many times. This chain links TRBV6-2 or TRBV6-3 with TRBJ1-2; maybe TRBD1 (6 bases). The CDR3 has 16 amino acids. Looked up from germline, CDR1 is MNHEY and CDR2 is SVGEGT. V was clipped by 0 bases and J by 5 bases, with 16 bases between them. The CDR3 loop is CASSYSRPAGTYGYTF. The CDR3 nucleotides read TGTGCCAGCAGTTACTCGAGGCCAGCCGGGACATATGGCTACACCTTC.

The chain has TRBV18 and TRBJ2-2; D is perhaps TRBD1 or TRBD2 (5 bases each). CDR1 KGHSH and CDR2 LQKENI come from the germline V gene. CDR3 size: 15 residues. The V end was cut by 2 bases, the J end by 7 bases, with 14 bases between. The CDR3 DNA sequence: TGTGCCAGCTCACCAATGCAGGGAGTGGACGGGGAGCTGTTTTTT. It codes for CASSPMQGVDGELFF.

This clonotype was seen a few times. The chain recombines TRBV20-1 with TRBJ2-7; TRBD1 agrees at 8 bases. The ends lost 0 bases at V and 5 bases at J; junction bases unmatched: 9. Germline CDR1 DFQATT, CDR2 SNEGSKA (reference sequence). This CDR3 region has 15 residues. CDR3 DNA: TGCAGTGCTAGAGATAGGGCCAGGGGGCTGAACGAGCAGTACTTC. It codes for CSARDRARGLNEQYF.

The chain employs TRBV28 and TRBJ2-7; possible D gene TRBD2, 6 bases. CDR3 length: 15 residues. Trimming removed 4 bases from V and 6 bases from J, with 19 bases in between. Germline lookup yields CDR1 MDHEN and CDR2 SYDVKM. This chain's CDR3 is CASSSPSSGAVEQYF. Written as DNA, the CDR3 is TGTGCCAGCAGTTCCCCTAGTAGCGGAGCGGTCGAGCAGTACTTC.

The table lists this clonotype with many counts. The V call is TRBV12-3 or TRBV12-4, the J call TRBJ2-7; D is unclear. CDR3 size: 15 residues. V shed 5 bases and J shed 5 bases, with 19 bases lying between them. The CDR3 nucleotides read TGTGCCAGCAGTCCCACCCGGTGGCTGGGTCACGAGCAGTACTTC. This gives the protein CASSPTRWLGHEQYF.

This clonotype has a count of ten or more. This chain connects TRBV30 to TRBJ2-2; 8 bases align to TRBD2. Germline V lookup: CDR1 GTSNPN, CDR2 SVGIG (reference sequence). V gave up 4 bases and J gave up 3 bases; unmatched junction bases: 4. There are 14 residues in the CDR3. The CDR3 here is CAWKAGEDTGELFF. In DNA, the CDR3 is TGTGCCTGGAAAGCGGGAGAGGACACCGGGGAGCTGTTTTTT.

This clonotype was recorded many times. V is TRBV2 and J is TRBJ1-5, with D possibly matching TRBD1 (5 bases). The germline V gene has CDR1 SNHLY and CDR2 FYNNEI. V lost 6 bases to trimming and J lost 0 bases, with 12 bases between them. The CDR3 has 15 residues. The CDR3 nucleotides are TGTGCCAGCAGAGGTGACAGATTTAGCAATCAGCCCCAGCATTTT. Its protein is CASRGDRFSNQPQHF.

This clonotype was recorded at least ten times. The rearrangement uses TRBV2 and TRBJ1-1; a possible D gene is TRBD1 (5 bases). The ends were cut back, 6 bases at V and 6 bases at J, with 14 bases in the middle. The CDR3 sequence is 13 residues long. Germline V gives CDR1 SNHLY, CDR2 FYNNEI. The CDR3: CASSSGPGAEAFF. For the CDR3, the DNA is TGTGCCAGCAGCTCCGGGCCGGGGGCTGAAGCTTTCTTT. Drawing the rest from reference TRBV2 and TRBJ1-1, the complete variable domain is EPEVTQTPSHQVTQMGQEVILRCVPISNHLYFYWYRQILGQKVEFLVSFYNNEISEKSEIFDDQFSVERPDGSNFTLKIRSTKLEDSAMYFCASSSGPGAEAFFGQGTRLTVV.

This clonotype appeared many times. V and J are TRBV7-6 and TRBJ2-5; the match to TRBD2 covers 15 bases. The CDR3 has 18 residues. Germline CDR1 and CDR2: SGHVS and FNYEAQ. J lost 7 bases, V lost 4 bases, and 13 bases had no gene match. CDR3 coding DNA: TGTGCCAGCAGCTCGAGGACTAGCGGGAGGGCTTTTGTTGGGACCCAGTACTTC. It yields the protein CASSSRTSGRAFVGTQYF.

Concerning this clonotype: This may be a read error, as it is one base from a much larger clone. The V call is TRBV20-1, the J call TRBJ1-5; D not certain. The CDR3 loop spans 14 amino acids. Germline V lookup: CDR1 DFQATT, CDR2 SNEGSKA (reference sequence). Trimming stripped 3 bases from V and 3 bases from J, with 12 bases between. This chain's CDR3 is CSARYGQDNQPQHF. The CDR3 DNA reads TGCAGTGCTAGGTATGGGCAGGACAATCAGCCCCAGCATTTT.

This clonotype was counted ten times or more. The gene calls are TRBV20-1 and TRBJ2-3; 8 bases are a match to TRBD2. V shed 5 bases, J shed 3 bases, and the junction held 7 bases outside the gene matches. The CDR3 is 14 amino acids. Germline CDR1 is DFQATT and CDR2 is SNEGSKA (reference sequence). The CDR3 here is CSASRAGATDTQYF. CDR3 nucleotide sequence: TGCAGTGCTTCCCGAGCGGGAGCGACAGATACGCAGTATTTT.

As for this clonotype: Likely a read error: the CDR3 ends without its conserved phenylalanine or tryptophan. The V and J genes are TRBV2 and TRBJ1-5, with D possibly being TRBD1 (6 bases). The CDR3 has 16 amino acids. Trimming removed 2 bases from V and 3 bases from J, with 14 bases in between. From germline, CDR1 is SNHLY and CDR2 FYNNEI. CDR3 bases: TGTGCCAGCAGTGAATTGGGGCAGGGGACCAATCAGCCCCAGCATTAT. This codes for CASSELGQGTNQPQHY.

Details on this clonotype: This may be a read error: a much more frequent sequence differs by one nucleotide. The rearrangement joins TRBV19 to TRBJ2-6, with 8 bases matching TRBD2. The CDR3 length is 17 residues. Germline V gene data show CDR1 as LNHDA and CDR2 as SQIVND (reference sequence). CDR3: CVSRRDSGNSGANVLTF. The DNA of the CDR3 is TGTGTCAGTAGGCGTGATAGCGGGAACTCTGGGGCCAACGTCCTGACTTTC.

The chain employs TRBV4-3 and TRBJ1-2; no firm D call. Germline CDR1 reads LGHNA; CDR2 reads YSLEER. V was cut by 0 bases and J by 4 bases, with 12 bases left in between. The CDR3 extends over 15 amino acids. The DNA for the CDR3 is TGCGCCAGCAGCCAAGACCCGGGGTTGACCTATGGCTACACCTTC. Amino acids: CASSQDPGLTYGYTF.

Ten or more counts support this clonotype. The chain carries TRBV25-1 and TRBJ2-7; the D gene is possibly TRBD1 (6 bases). CDR3 length: 14 amino acids. The V and J ends lost 3 bases and 2 bases respectively, with 11 bases between them. Germline values: CDR1 MGHDK, CDR2 SYGVNS. CDR3 in DNA: TGTGCCAGCAGTGAGCTGGGACAAACCTACGAGCAGTACTTC. Translated, it gives CASSELGQTYEQYF.

This rearrangement joins TRBV6-7 to TRBJ2-7; 8 positions agree with TRBD2. TRBV6-7 is placed among ORFs of uncertain function. V lost 3 bases and J lost 3; bases outside the gene matches: 13. CDR3 size: 17 residues. CDR3 residues: CASSYCNPGLGSYEQYF. The CDR3 nucleotides are TGTGCCAGCAGTTATTGCAACCCGGGACTAGGGAGCTACGAGCAGTACTTC.